The next 30 T cell receptor beta chains were all read from a single sample in a study of T cells in Graves' hyperthyroidism and ophthalmopathy. RNA transcripts yielded amplified TCR beta CDR3 regions. First-round RT-PCR with HTBI primers amplified the TCR CDR3 region. TCRdb processed the multiplex PCR reads anew with MiXCR; each CDR3 protein has one entry. This sample has approximately 200,000 distinct CDR3 sequences; about a sixth occur once, and the top ten carry about 45%. The sample taken for sequencing was blood. The receptors come from a man aged 40-50 years with Graves' hyperthyroidism.

This clonotype was seen repeatedly, ten times or more. V is TRBV5-6 and J is TRBJ2-5; 11 nucleotides match TRBD2. There are 16 residues in the CDR3. Germline CDR1 and CDR2: SGHDT and YYEEEE. After removal of 2 bases from V and 2 bases from J, the junction contained 5 bases not matched to a gene. CDR3 residues: CASSFRGLAVQETQYF. The CDR3 DNA follows: TGTGCCAGCAGCTTCAGGGGACTAGCGGTACAAGAGACCCAGTACTTC.

Ten or more counts support this clonotype. The chain uses TRBV28 and TRBJ1-1; D gene unclear. Germline loops: CDR1 MDHEN, CDR2 SYDVKM. The ends were cut back, 3 bases at V and 5 bases at J, with 19 bases in the middle. The CDR3 sequence is 16 residues long. The CDR3 DNA reads as TGTGCCAGCAGTTTTGGGGTCCGGGTGCGAACAACTGAAGCTTTCTTT. It translates to CASSFGVRVRTTEAFF.

This clonotype has at least ten counts. The chain has TRBV20-1 and TRBJ1-3; D remains unclear. Deletions cut 4 bases from V and 1 base from J, with 11 bases between. The length of the CDR3 is 14 residues. Germline CDR1 reads DFQATT; CDR2 reads SNEGSKA (reference sequence). CDR3 region: CSATPRPSGNTIYF. The CDR3 region has the DNA TGCAGTGCTACCCCCCGACCTTCTGGAAACACCATATATTTT.

On this clonotype: A read error may be the cause here, since a much bigger clone is one base away. The V and J genes are TRBV6-1 and TRBJ1-5; D perhaps matches TRBD1 (5 bases). The CDR3 has 15 residues. Trimming took off 1 base at V and 6 bases at J, with 13 bases between the two ends. Per the germline V gene, CDR1 is MNHNS and CDR2 is SASEGT. The CDR3 DNA reads as TGTGCCAGCAGTGAAGAGTTCCGGGGGTGTCAGCCCCAGCATTTT. Translated: CASSEEFRGCQPQHF.

This clonotype has ten or more counts. The DNA for the CDR3 is TGTGCCAGCAGCCCCTTCGCGGGGGGGCAAGATACGCAGTATTTT. Protein product: CASSPFAGGQDTQYF. V is TRBV7-3 and J is TRBJ2-3, with 9 bases aligning to TRBD2. This CDR3 has 15 amino acids. With 5 bases clipped from V and 5 bases from J, the junction kept 8 bases outside the gene matches. Germline values: CDR1 SGHTA, CDR2 FQGTGA.

This chain joins TRBV7-2 and TRBJ2-1, with 15 bases lining up with TRBD2. Germline CDR1 SGHTA, CDR2 FQGNSA. This CDR3 is 19 amino acids long. Trimming at V came to 1 base and at J to 2 bases, leaving 6 bases not matched to a gene. Here the CDR3 DNA reads TGTGCCAGCAGCTTAGTTGGACTAGCGGGAGGGGGCCCCTACAATGAGCAGTTCTTC. The encoded protein is CASSLVGLAGGGPYNEQFF.

This clonotype has more than one count but fewer than ten. Possible read error: a much larger clone is one base away. V is TRBV28 and J is TRBJ1-4; a possible D gene is TRBD1 (6 bases). CDR3 length: 16 residues. The germline V gene encodes CDR1 MDHEN and CDR2 SYDVKM. CDR3 region: CASSTDRVTTNKKLFF. CDR3 nucleotides: TGTGCCAGCAGTACGGACAGAGTAACAACTAATAAAAAACTGTTTTTT.

At least ten counts were recorded for this clonotype. The genes are TRBV5-1 and TRBJ2-3; 10 positions agree with TRBD2. The CDR3 sequence is 18 residues long. V lost 0 bases, J lost 5 bases, and 12 bases stayed unmatched. CDR1 and CDR2 from the germline V gene are SGHRS and YFSETQ. CDR3 coding DNA: TGCGCCAGCAGCTTGGGCCCCGGGAGCGGGGGGGCCAAAGATACGCAGTATTTT. Amino acids: CASSLGPGSGGAKDTQYF.

This chain joins TRBV9 and TRBJ2-6; weak D call: TRBD1 (5 bases). The ends were cut back, 0 bases at V and 4 bases at J, with 8 bases in the middle. This CDR3 has 15 amino acids. CDR1 SGDLS and CDR2 YYNGEE come from the germline V gene. In DNA form, the CDR3 reads TGTGCCAGCAGCGTAGAGGGGCTGGGGGCCAACGTCCTGACTTTC. Protein product: CASSVEGLGANVLTF. The variable domain in full, with the rest retrieved from reference TRBV9 and TRBJ2-6, is DSGVTQTPKHLITATGQRVTLRCSPRSGDLSVYWYQQSLDQGLQFLIQYYNGEERAKGNILERFSAQQFPDLHSELNLSSLELGDSALYFCASSVEGLGANVLTFGAGSRLTVL.

This clonotype was seen a handful of times. This may be a read error: a much more frequent sequence differs by one nucleotide. This chain uses TRBV28 with TRBJ1-1; D uncertain. The germline V gene encodes CDR1 MDHEN and CDR2 SYDVKM. V lost 5 bases to trimming and J lost 0 bases, with 4 bases between them. This CDR3 comprises 12 residues. The CDR3 DNA follows: TGTGCCAGCAGTCAAGTGAACACTGAAGCTTTCTTT. Translation gives CASSQVNTEAFF. Full variable domain (outside the CDR3, taken from reference TRBV28 and TRBJ1-1): DVKVTQSSRYLVKRTGEKVFLECVQDMDHENMFWYRQDPGLGLRLIYFSYDVKMKEKGDIPEGYSVSREKKERFSLILESASTNQTSMYLCASSQVNTEAFFGQGTRLTVV.

For the CDR3, the DNA is TGTGCCAGCAGTACCGTCGGACAGGGGGTGGGTGAGCAGTTCTTC. The encoded protein is CASSTVGQGVGEQFF. The chain employs TRBV6-2 or TRBV6-3 and TRBJ2-1, with 10 positions matching TRBD1. The V gene end was trimmed by 5 bases and the J gene end by 9 bases; junction bases not matched to a gene: 10. CDR1 and CDR2 from the germline V gene are MNHEY and SVGEGT. CDR3 size: 15 residues.

This clonotype was recorded at least ten times. V and J are TRBV6-1 and TRBJ2-2; 7 bases align to TRBD2. Germline CDR1 reads MNHNS; CDR2 reads SASEGT. The junction had 15 bases not matched to a gene; V was cut back by 7 bases and J by 4 bases. This CDR3 comprises 17 residues. CDR3 sequence: CASTNLGERGGTGELFF. The CDR3 bases are TGTGCCAGCACCAACCTGGGGGAGCGGGGTGGCACCGGGGAGCTGTTTTTT.

This clonotype was seen at least ten times. CDR3 sequence (DNA): TGTGCCAGCAGCTTAGGCAGGGCCGAAGATACGCAGTATTTT. Translation gives CASSLGRAEDTQYF. The chain employs TRBV7-2 and TRBJ2-3; the D gene is possibly TRBD1 (5 bases). Germline V gene data show CDR1 as SGHTA and CDR2 as FQGNSA. The CDR3 is made up of 14 amino acids. Trimming removed 1 base at V and 5 bases at J, with 10 bases between. Full variable domain (outside the CDR3, taken from reference TRBV7-2 and TRBJ2-3): GAGVSQSPSNKVTEKGKDVELRCDPISGHTALYWYRQSLGQGLEFLIYFQGNSAPDKSGLPSDRFSAERTGGSVSTLTIQRTQQEDSAVYLCASSLGRAEDTQYFGPGTRLTVL.

Many counts were recorded for this clonotype. The chain links TRBV20-1 to TRBJ1-1, with 8 nucleotides matching TRBD1. Germline lookup yields CDR1 DFQATT and CDR2 SNEGSKA (reference sequence). The CDR3 sequence is 12 residues long. The trim removed 3 bases at V and 7 bases at J, leaving 4 bases unmatched. The CDR3 DNA is TGCAGTGCTAGTGTTGGGACAGGTGAAGCTTTCTTT. Its protein is CSASVGTGEAFF.

This clonotype was picked up one time. The chain has TRBV2 and TRBJ2-1; weak D call: TRBD2 (7 bases). This CDR3 contains 13 residues. V was clipped by 2 bases and J by 10 bases, with 12 bases between them. The germline V gene has CDR1 SNHLY and CDR2 FYNNEI. CDR3 nucleotide sequence: TGTGCCAGCAGTGAACGGGGGGCGACGGAGCAGTTCTTC. It yields the protein CASSERGATEQFF.

This clonotype was recorded a few times. The genes are TRBV27 and TRBJ1-2; 11 nucleotides agree with TRBD1. The V gene's germline CDR1 is MNHEY and CDR2 SMNVEV (reference sequence). Losses at the gene ends were 5 bases for V and 7 bases for J; bases not matched to a gene: 6. The CDR3 covers 14 residues. The CDR3 DNA reads TGTGCCAGCAGTCCCGGACAGGGGGCGCGTGGCTACACCTTC. Translating gives CASSPGQGARGYTF.

This clonotype was found many times. The chain is built from TRBV28 and TRBJ1-2; D is unresolved. V was shortened by 2 bases and J by 8 bases, with 9 bases between the two germline ends. The CDR3 runs to 12 residues. Germline V lookup: CDR1 MDHEN, CDR2 SYDVKM. CDR3 sequence: CASSLRSGGYTF. The CDR3 nucleotides read TGTGCCAGCAGTTTAAGGTCGGGGGGCTACACCTTC.

This clonotype was picked up many times. The chain uses TRBV7-3 and TRBJ2-1; tentatively, D is TRBD1 (6 bases). The germline V gene encodes CDR1 SGHTA and CDR2 FQGTGA. This CDR3 is built from 12 residues. Trimming removed 0 bases from V and 12 bases from J, with 9 bases in between. Here the CDR3 reads CASSLTGGLQFF. The CDR3 DNA reads as TGTGCCAGCAGCTTAACAGGGGGTTTGCAGTTCTTC. Based on the CDR3 plus reference TRBV7-3 and TRBJ2-1, the full variable domain is GAGVSQTPSNKVTEKGKYVELRCDPISGHTALYWYRQSLGQGPEFLIYFQGTGAADDSGLPNDRFFAVRPEGSVSTLKIQRTERGDSAVYLCASSLTGGLQFFGPGTRLTVL.

This clonotype was picked up many times. The chain recombines TRBV5-1 with TRBJ1-2, with a possible D match to TRBD1 (5 bases). CDR3 length: 13 residues. The germline V gene has CDR1 SGHRS and CDR2 YFSETQ. Trimming left V 3 bases short and J 6 bases short, with 12 bases between. For the CDR3, the DNA is TGCGCCAGCAGCTCGGGACCCATGGATGGCTACACCTTC. It specifies CASSSGPMDGYTF.

This clonotype was counted ten times or more. The V and J genes are TRBV2 and TRBJ2-7, with a weak D call TRBD1 (5 bases). The CDR3 totals 14 residues. V was clipped by 5 bases and J by 4 bases, with 15 bases between them. The germline V gene encodes CDR1 SNHLY and CDR2 FYNNEI. In DNA form, the CDR3 reads TGTGCCAGCAGTCCTTACAAGGGGCCGTACGAGCAGTACTTC. Translation gives CASSPYKGPYEQYF.

The V gene is TRBV20-1, the J gene TRBJ2-5; D is possibly TRBD1 (6 bases). In germline, CDR1 is DFQATT, CDR2 SNEGSKA (reference sequence). Trimming shortened V by 3 bases and J by 1 base, and 15 bases separated the two germline ends. This CDR3 comprises 15 residues. CDR3 DNA: TGCAGTGCTAGCCCCGACAGGACTTCCCAAGAGACCCAGTACTTC. This encodes CSASPDRTSQETQYF.

The table lists this clonotype with many counts. The chain carries TRBV7-9 and TRBJ2-7, with D perhaps matching TRBD2 (6 bases). The CDR3 totals 13 residues. The germline gives CDR1 SEHNR, CDR2 FQNEAQ (reference sequence). The ends were cut back, 3 bases at V and 5 bases at J, with 11 bases in the middle. The CDR3 here is CASSFLGGDEQYF. Written as DNA, the CDR3 is TGTGCCAGCAGCTTCTTAGGCGGGGACGAGCAGTACTTC.

The CDR3 nucleotides are TGCAGTGCTAGTCGGCAGGGGGTCGGGCAGCCCCAGCATTTT. Residues: CSASRQGVGQPQHF. The rearrangement joins TRBV20-1 to TRBJ1-5, with 7 bases that match TRBD1. Germline-derived CDR1 and CDR2 are DFQATT and SNEGSKA (reference sequence). Germline trimming cut 3 bases from V and 7 bases from J; bases unmatched to any gene: 9. The CDR3 is 14 amino acids.

This clonotype turned up a few times. The chain joins TRBV15 to TRBJ1-4; D is uncertain. With 3 bases removed from V and 0 bases from J, the gap between germline ends came to 11 bases. CDR1 and CDR2 (germline): LNHNV, YYDKDF (reference sequence). CDR3 length equals 16 residues. DNA of the CDR3: TGTGCCACCAGCAGGGGGTCAGCGGCAACTAATGAAAAACTGTTTTTT. This gives the protein CATSRGSAATNEKLFF.

This clonotype was seen repeatedly, ten times or more. The chain combines TRBV20-1 with TRBJ2-2; a weak D match, TRBD2 (5 bases). The germline V gene has CDR1 DFQATT and CDR2 SNEGSKA (reference sequence). There are 13 residues in the CDR3. V lost 6 bases and J lost 6, with 14 bases in between. As DNA, the CDR3 is TGCAGTGCCACCGCGGGTGTGGCCGGGGAGCTGTTTTTT. Encoded protein: CSATAGVAGELFF.

This chain links TRBV4-3 with TRBJ2-7; unclear D gene. CDR3 length: 14 amino acids. Trimming pared 0 bases from V and 5 bases from J, leaving 11 bases between. Germline CDR1 LGHNA, CDR2 YSLEER. In DNA form, the CDR3 reads TGCGCCAGCAGCCAAGAAGGTAGCCTCAACGAGCAGTACTTC. Amino acids: CASSQEGSLNEQYF.

This clonotype was recorded at least ten times. The chain employs TRBV20-1 and TRBJ2-5; TRBD2 matches 8 bases. The CDR3 is made up of 12 amino acids. V dropped 6 bases and J dropped 3; count of bases not matched to a gene: 3. Per the germline V gene, CDR1 is DFQATT and CDR2 is SNEGSKA (reference sequence). The CDR3, as DNA: TGCAGTGCCGGGGGGGGGAAAGAGACCCAGTACTTC. Translated, it gives CSAGGGKETQYF.

A few counts support this clonotype. One junction end disagrees with the germline gene, perhaps due to a read error. The chain joins TRBV28 to TRBJ1-2, with 7 bases that match TRBD1. From germline, CDR1 is MDHEN and CDR2 SYDVKM. The CDR3 has 12 amino acids. The CDR3 is CASSSRDSRAAF. The CDR3, as DNA: TGTGCCAGCAGTTCCCGGGACAGTAGGGCCGCCTTC.

This clonotype was recorded at least ten times. The rearrangement joins TRBV6-2 or TRBV6-3 to TRBJ2-3; TRBD1 aligns across 8 bases. The CDR3 consists of 14 residues. Germline values: CDR1 MNHEY, CDR2 SVGEGT. The V and J ends lost 5 bases and 5 bases, in that order; junction bases with no gene match: 6. CDR3 sequence: CASSTGQGLDTQYF. The DNA of the CDR3 is TGTGCCAGCAGTACCGGACAGGGCTTAGATACGCAGTATTTT.

This clonotype has ten or more counts. The chain carries TRBV7-3 and TRBJ2-1; no definite D call. Trimming removed 0 bases from V and 6 bases from J, with 9 bases in between. The CDR3 length is 14 residues. Germline CDR1 and CDR2: SGHTA and FQGTGA. CDR3 amino acids: CASSLTIIRNEQFF. The CDR3 DNA follows: TGTGCCAGCAGCTTAACAATTATCCGCAATGAGCAGTTCTTC. Full variable domain (remainder filled in from reference TRBV7-3 and TRBJ2-1): GAGVSQTPSNKVTEKGKYVELRCDPISGHTALYWYRQSLGQGPEFLIYFQGTGAADDSGLPNDRFFAVRPEGSVSTLKIQRTERGDSAVYLCASSLTIIRNEQFFGPGTRLTVL.